This paragraph covers one T cell receptor beta chain sequence. The data derive from a study of blood T cell repertoires in COVID-19. The wider study: The United States, Italy and Spain provided the acute and convalescent COVID-19 samples.

The germline CDR1 and CDR2 sequences are LGHDT and YNNKEL (reference sequence). This CDR3 has 13 residues. V shed 1 base and J shed 8 bases, with 11 bases lying between them. Original methodology: Reference gene primer amplification in the assay estimated nucleated cell counts. Generated by immunoSEQ multiplex PCR, the TCRdb table keeps only in-frame clones and is missing some. D and trimming come from the DNA, and the V and J calls and clone size come from that table. This sample carries tens of thousands of clones, 89% of them seen once, and the ten largest clones take 4.9%. This chain uses TRBV3-1 (or the pseudogene TRBV3-2) with TRBJ1-2; unclear D gene. Source material: peripheral blood. The receptor comes from a man in his fifties or sixties with active COVID-19. As DNA, the CDR3 is TGTGCCAGCAGCCAAGTTGGCCTCACGGGCTACACCTTC. The encoded protein is CASSQVGLTGYTF.